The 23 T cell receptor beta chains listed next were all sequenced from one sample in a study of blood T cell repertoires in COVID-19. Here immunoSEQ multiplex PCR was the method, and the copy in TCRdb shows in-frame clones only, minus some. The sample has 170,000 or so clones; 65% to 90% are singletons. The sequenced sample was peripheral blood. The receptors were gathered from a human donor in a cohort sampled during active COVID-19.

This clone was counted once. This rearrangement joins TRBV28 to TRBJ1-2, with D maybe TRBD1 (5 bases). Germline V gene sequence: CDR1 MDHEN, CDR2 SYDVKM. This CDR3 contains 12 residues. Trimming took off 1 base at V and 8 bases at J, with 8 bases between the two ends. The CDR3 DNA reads TGTGCCAGCAGTTTATCCGGGGGGGGCTACACCTTC. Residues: CASSLSGGGYTF.

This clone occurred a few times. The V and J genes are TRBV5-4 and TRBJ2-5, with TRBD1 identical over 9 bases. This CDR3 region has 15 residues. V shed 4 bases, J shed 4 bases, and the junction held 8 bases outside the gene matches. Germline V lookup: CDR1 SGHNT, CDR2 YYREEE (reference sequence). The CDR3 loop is CASSRSTGGGETQYF. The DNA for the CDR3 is TGTGCCAGCAGCCGATCGACAGGGGGGGGAGAGACCCAGTACTTC.

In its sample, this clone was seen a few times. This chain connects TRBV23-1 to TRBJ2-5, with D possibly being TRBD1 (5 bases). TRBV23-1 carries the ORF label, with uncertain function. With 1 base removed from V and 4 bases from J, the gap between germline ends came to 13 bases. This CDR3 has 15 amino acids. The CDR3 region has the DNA TGCGCCAGCAGTCAATTATCCCAGGGCGGAGAGACCCAGTACTTC. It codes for CASSQLSQGGETQYF.

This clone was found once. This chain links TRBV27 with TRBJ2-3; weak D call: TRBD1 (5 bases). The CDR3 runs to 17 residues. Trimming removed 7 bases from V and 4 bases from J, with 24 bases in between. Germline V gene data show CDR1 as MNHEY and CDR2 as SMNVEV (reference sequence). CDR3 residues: CASTPQRLGPVADTQYF. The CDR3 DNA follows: TGTGCCAGCACCCCTCAACGGTTGGGGCCCGTCGCAGATACGCAGTATTTT.

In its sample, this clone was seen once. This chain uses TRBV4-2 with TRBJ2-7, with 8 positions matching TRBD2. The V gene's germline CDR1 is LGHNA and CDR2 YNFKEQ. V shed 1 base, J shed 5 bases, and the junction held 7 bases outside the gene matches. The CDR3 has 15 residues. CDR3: CASSQAGGLRDEQYF. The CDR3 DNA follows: TGTGCCAGCAGCCAAGCGGGGGGGCTCCGAGACGAGCAGTACTTC.

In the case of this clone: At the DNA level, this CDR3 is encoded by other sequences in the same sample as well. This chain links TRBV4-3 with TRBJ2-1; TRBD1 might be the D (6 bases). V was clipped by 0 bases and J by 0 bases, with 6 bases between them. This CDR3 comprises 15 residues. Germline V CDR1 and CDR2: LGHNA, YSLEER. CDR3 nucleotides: TGCGCCAGCAGCCAAGAAGGGGGCTCCTACAATGAGCAGTTCTTC. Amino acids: CASSQEGGSYNEQFF.

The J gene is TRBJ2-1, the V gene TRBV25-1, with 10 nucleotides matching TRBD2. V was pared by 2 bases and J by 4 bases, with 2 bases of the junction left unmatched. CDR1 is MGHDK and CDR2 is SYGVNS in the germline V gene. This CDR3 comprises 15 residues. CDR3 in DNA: TGTGCCAGCAGTGAAAAAGCGGGGGGGTACAATGAGCAGTTCTTC. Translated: CASSEKAGGYNEQFF.

The CDR3 nucleotides read TGTGCCAGCAGCCCTAAAGGTAGCGGGAGTGATGAGGCCAAAAACATTCAGTACTTC. It encodes CASSPKGSGSDEAKNIQYF. V usage is TRBV9 and J usage is TRBJ2-4; 9 bases line up with TRBD2. This CDR3 has 19 amino acids. Germline V gene sequence: CDR1 SGDLS, CDR2 YYNGEE. With 4 bases clipped from V and 1 base from J, the junction kept 15 bases outside the gene matches.

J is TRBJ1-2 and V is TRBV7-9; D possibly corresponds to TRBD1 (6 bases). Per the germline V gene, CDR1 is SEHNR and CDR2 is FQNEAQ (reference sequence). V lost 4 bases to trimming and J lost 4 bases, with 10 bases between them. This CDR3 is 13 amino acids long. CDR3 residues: CASSSGDLYGYTF. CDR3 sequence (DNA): TGTGCCAGCAGCTCAGGGGATCTCTATGGCTACACCTTC.

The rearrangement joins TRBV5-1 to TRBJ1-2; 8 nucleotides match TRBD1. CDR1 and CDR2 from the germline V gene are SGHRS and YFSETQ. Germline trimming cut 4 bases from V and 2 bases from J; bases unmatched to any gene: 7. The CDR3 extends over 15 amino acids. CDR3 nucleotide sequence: TGCGCCAGCAGCCAACCAGGGACAGGCAACTATGGCTACACCTTC. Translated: CASSQPGTGNYGYTF.

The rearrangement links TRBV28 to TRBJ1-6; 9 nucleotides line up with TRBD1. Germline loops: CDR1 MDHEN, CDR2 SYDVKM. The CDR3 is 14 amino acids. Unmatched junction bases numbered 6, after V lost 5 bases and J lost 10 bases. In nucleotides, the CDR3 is TGTGCCAGCAGTCTCGGACAGGGGTGGTCACCCCTCCACTTT. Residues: CASSLGQGWSPLHF.

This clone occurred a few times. The CDR3 region has the DNA TGCGCCAGCAGTGCCGGACAGGGAGGGCCCCAGCATTTT. Encoded protein: CASSAGQGGPQHF. The V and J genes are TRBV10-1 and TRBJ1-5; 8 positions match TRBD1. The CDR3 loop spans 13 amino acids. Germline CDR1 reads WNHNN; CDR2 reads SYGVQD (reference sequence). The J segment lost 9 bases and the V segment lost 4 bases, leaving 5 bases of the junction unmatched.

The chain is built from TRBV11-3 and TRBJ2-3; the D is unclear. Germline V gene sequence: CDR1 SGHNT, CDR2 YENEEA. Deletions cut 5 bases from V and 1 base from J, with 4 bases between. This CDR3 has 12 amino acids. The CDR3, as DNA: TGTGCCAGCAGCCGCGGCACAGATACGCAGTATTTT. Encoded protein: CASSRGTDTQYF.

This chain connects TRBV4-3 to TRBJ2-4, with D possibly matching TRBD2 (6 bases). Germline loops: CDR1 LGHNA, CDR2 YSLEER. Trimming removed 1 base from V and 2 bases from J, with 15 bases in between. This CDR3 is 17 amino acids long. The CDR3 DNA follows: TGCGCCAGCAGCCAAGCCCGGGGCCGGGGGACCAAAAACATTCAGTACTTC. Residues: CASSQARGRGTKNIQYF.

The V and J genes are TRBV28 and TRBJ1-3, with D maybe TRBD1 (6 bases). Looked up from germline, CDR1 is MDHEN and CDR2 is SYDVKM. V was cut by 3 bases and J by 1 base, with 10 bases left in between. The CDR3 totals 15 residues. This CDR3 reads CASSFSGASGNTIYF. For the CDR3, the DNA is TGTGCCAGCAGTTTCTCAGGGGCTTCTGGAAACACCATATATTTT.

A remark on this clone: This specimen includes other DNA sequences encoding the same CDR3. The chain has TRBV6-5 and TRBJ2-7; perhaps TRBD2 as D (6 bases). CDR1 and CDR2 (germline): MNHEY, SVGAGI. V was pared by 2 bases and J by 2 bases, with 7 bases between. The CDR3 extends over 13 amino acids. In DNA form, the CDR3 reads TGTGCCAGCAGTTACGGGGGGACCTACGAGCAGTACTTC. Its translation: CASSYGGTYEQYF.

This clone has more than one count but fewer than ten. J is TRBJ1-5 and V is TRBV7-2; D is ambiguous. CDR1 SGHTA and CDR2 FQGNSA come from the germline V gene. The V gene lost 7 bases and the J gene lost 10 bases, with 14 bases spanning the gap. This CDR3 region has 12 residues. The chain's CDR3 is CASTLETGPQHF. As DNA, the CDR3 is TGTGCCAGCACCCTTGAGACGGGTCCCCAGCATTTT. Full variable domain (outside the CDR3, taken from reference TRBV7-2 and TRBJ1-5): GAGVSQSPSNKVTEKGKDVELRCDPISGHTALYWYRQSLGQGLEFLIYFQGNSAPDKSGLPSDRFSAERTGGSVSTLTIQRTQQEDSAVYLCASTLETGPQHFGDGTRLSIL.

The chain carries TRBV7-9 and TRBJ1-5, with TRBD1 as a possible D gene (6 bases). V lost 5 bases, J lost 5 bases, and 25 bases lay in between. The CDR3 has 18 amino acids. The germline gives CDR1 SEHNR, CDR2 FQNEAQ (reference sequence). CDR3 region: CASSQRGIPRGLDQPQHF. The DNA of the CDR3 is TGTGCCAGCAGCCAGAGGGGCATACCGCGGGGGCTCGATCAGCCCCAGCATTTT.

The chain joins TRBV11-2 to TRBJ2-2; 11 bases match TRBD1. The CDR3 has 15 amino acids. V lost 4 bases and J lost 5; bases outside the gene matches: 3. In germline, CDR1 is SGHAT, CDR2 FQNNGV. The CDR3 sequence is CASSSDRGRTGELFF. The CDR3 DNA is TGTGCCAGCAGCTCGGACAGGGGGCGTACCGGGGAGCTGTTTTTT.

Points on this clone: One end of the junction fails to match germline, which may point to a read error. CDR3 in amino acids: CASSLVGGPTDTQYF. For the CDR3, the DNA is TGTGCTAGCAGCTTAGTCGGGGGGCCAACAGATACGCAGTATTTT. The chain recombines TRBV7-7 with TRBJ2-3; maybe TRBD2 (7 bases). Germline V gives CDR1 SSHAT, CDR2 FNYEAQ (reference sequence). This CDR3 comprises 15 residues.

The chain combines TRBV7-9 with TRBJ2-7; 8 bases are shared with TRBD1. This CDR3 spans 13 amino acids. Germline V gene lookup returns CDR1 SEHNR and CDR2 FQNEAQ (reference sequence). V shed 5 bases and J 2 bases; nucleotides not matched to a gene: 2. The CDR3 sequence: CASSRTGTYEQYF. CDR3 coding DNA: TGTGCCAGCAGCAGGACAGGGACCTACGAGCAGTACTTC.

The CDR3: CASSLPQGRSYEQYF. As DNA, the CDR3 is TGTGCCAGCAGCCTTCCACAGGGGCGCTCCTACGAGCAGTACTTC. The chain recombines TRBV3-1 (or the pseudogene TRBV3-2) with TRBJ2-7; 7 bases are shared with TRBD1. V trimming: 4 bases; J trimming: 0 bases; junction bases outside the gene matches: 6. CDR1 LGHDT and CDR2 YNNKEL come from the germline V gene (reference sequence). CDR3 length equals 15 residues.

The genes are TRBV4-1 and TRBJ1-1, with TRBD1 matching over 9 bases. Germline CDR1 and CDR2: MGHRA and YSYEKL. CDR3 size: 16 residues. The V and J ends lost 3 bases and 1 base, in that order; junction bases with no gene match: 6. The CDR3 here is CASSQTGGLRNTEAFF. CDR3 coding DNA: TGCGCCAGCAGCCAGACAGGGGGTTTGAGGAACACTGAAGCTTTCTTT.